This T cell receptor (beta chain) was identified during a study of radiation and T cells in renal cell carcinoma. Time point indicated: blood 4 weeks post-SBRT, at nephrectomy. Described treatment: 15 Gy SBRT to primary tumor, nephrectomy 4 weeks later. The data were produced by immunoSEQ multiplex PCR, yet TCRdb's version contains in-frame clones alone and is incomplete. The sample records around 78,000 clones, about 89% being singletons. Trimming took off 1 base at V and 0 bases at J, with 13 bases between the two ends. Germline V gene data show CDR1 as SGHNT and CDR2 as YYREEE (reference sequence). The CDR3 runs 16 residues.

This TCR derives from a woman between 65 and 79 years old with renal cell carcinoma. The material sequenced was blood, taken from a patient whose treatment included radiotherapy and nephrectomy. The genes are TRBV5-4 and TRBJ1-2; D remains unclear. The CDR3 protein is CASSLPSSGTNYGYTF. CDR3 bases: TGTGCCAGCAGCTTGCCCTCGTCGGGAACTAACTATGGCTACACCTTC.